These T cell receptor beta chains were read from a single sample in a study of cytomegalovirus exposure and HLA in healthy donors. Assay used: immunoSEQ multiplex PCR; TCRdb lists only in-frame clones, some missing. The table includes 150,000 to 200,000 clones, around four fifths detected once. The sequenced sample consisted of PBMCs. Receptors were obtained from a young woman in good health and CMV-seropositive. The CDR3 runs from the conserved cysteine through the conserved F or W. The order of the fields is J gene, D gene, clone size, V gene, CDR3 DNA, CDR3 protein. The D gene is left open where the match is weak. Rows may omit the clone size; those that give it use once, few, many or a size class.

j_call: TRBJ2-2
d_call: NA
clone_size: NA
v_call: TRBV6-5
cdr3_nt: TGTGCCAGCAGTTATCCGGGGTCGAGAGCCGGGGAGCTGTTTTTT
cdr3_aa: CASSYPGSRAGELFF

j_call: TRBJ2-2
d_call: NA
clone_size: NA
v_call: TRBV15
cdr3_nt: TGTGCCACCGGGGCTAGGAGCACGAACACCGGGGAGCTGTTTTTT
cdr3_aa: CATGARSTNTGELFF

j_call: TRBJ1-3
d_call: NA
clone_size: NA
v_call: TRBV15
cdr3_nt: TGTGCCACCAGCAGAGCCGGACAGTTCTCTGGAAACACCATATATTTT
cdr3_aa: CATSRAGQFSGNTIYF

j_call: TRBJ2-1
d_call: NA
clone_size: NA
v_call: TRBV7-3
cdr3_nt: TGTGCCAGCAGCTTAGGCGGCCACAATGAGCAGTTCTTC
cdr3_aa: CASSLGGHNEQFF

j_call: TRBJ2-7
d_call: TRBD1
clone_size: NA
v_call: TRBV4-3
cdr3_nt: TGCGCCAGCAGTTCTTTACAGGGGTACGAGCAGTACTTC
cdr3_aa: CASSSLQGYEQYF

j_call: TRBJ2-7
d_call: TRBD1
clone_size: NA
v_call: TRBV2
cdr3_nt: TGTGCCAGCAGCGACCGGGACAGGGCTACCTCCGAGCAGTACTTC
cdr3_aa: CASSDRDRATSEQYF

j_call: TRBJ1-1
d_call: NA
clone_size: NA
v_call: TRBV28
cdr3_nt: TGTGCCAGCAGCCCCCGGGGTAGAACAAACACTGAAGCTTTCTTT
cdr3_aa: CASSPRGRTNTEAFF

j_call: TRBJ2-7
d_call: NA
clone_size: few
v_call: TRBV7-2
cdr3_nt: TGTGCCAGCAGGGTACACTCGACAGTTTCCTACGAGCAGTACTTC
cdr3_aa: CASRVHSTVSYEQYF

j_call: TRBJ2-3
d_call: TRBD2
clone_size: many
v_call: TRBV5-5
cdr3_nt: TGTGCCAGCACCCAGCGGGTAGCGGGAGGAAAAAGAGATACGCAGTATTTT
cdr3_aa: CASTQRVAGGKRDTQYF

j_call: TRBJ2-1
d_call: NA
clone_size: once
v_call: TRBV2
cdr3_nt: TGTGCCAGCACTTTAGCGAAAGGCTCCTACAATGAGCAGTTCTTC
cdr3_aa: CASTLAKGSYNEQFF

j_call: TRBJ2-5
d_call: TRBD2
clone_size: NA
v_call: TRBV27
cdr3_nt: TGTGCCAGCAGTTCCCAGCTAGTGGGAGGGCCCGGGGAGACCCAGTACTTC
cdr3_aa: CASSSQLVGGPGETQYF

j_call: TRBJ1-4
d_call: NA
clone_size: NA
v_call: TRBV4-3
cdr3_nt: TGCGCCAGCAGCCAAGAAACGGGGAATGAAAAACTGTTTTTT
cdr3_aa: CASSQETGNEKLFF

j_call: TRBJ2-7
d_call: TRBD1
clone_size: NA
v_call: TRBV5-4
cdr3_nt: TGTGCCAGCAGAAACAGGACAGGGTCCTACGAGCAGTACTTC
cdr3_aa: CASRNRTGSYEQYF

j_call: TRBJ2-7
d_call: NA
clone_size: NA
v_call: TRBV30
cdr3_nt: TGTGCCTGGAGCGGCCCGACAGCCTCCTACGAGCAGTACTTC
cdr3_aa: CAWSGPTASYEQYF

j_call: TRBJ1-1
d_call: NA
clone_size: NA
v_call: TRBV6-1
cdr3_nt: TGTGCCAGCAGTGAAATGAGGTCGGGCACTGAAGCTTTCTTT
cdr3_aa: CASSEMRSGTEAFF

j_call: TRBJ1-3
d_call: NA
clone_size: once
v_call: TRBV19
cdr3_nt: TGTGCCAGTAGTCTAGCCTCAGGGATCTCTGGAAACACCATATATTTT
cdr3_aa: CASSLASGISGNTIYF

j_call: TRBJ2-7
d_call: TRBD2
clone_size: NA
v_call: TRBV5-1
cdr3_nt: TGCGCCAGCAGCCCCTCTAGCGGGAGAGTCGACGAGCAGTACTTC
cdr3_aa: CASSPSSGRVDEQYF

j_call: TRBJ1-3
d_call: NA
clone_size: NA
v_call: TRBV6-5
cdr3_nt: TGTGCCAGCAGTTACTCGAGAAGATCTGGAAACACCATATATTTT
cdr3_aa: CASSYSRRSGNTIYF

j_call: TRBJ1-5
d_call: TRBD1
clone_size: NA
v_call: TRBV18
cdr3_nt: TGTGCCAGCTCACCGACAGGGGACCCATATAGCAATCAGCCCCAGCATTTT
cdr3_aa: CASSPTGDPYSNQPQHF

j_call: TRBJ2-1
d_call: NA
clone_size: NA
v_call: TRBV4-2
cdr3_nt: TGTGCCAGCAGCCAAGATCTTGGGGGCCCTCACAATGAGCAGTTCTTC
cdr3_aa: CASSQDLGGPHNEQFF

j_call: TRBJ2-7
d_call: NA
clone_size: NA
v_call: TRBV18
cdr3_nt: TGTGCCAGCTCACCACCGCAGGGGGGCGGCTACGAGCAGTACTTC
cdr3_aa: CASSPPQGGGYEQYF

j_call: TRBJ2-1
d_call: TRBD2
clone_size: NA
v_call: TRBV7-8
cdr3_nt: TGTGCCAGCAGCTTAGCTTCTAGCGGACCCAGGGAGCAGTTCTTC
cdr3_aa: CASSLASSGPREQFF

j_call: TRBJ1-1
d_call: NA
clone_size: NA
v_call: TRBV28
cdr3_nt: TGTGCCAGCTCCCCCTTAGGGGCGCAGAACACTGAAGCTTTCTTT
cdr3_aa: CASSPLGAQNTEAFF

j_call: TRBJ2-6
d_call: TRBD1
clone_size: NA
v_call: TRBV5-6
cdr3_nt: TGTGCCAGCAGCTGGGGACCGGGACAGGAGGCCAACGTCCTGACTTTC
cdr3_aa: CASSWGPGQEANVLTF

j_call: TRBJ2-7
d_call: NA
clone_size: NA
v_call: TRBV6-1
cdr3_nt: TGTGCCAGCAGTGAAGGCAGAGAGGCCTACGAGCAGTACTTC
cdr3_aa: CASSEGREAYEQYF

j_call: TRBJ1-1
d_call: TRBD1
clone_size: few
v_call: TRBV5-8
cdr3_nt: TGTGCCAGCAGCTGGAACAGGGGGAGCGGCACTGAAGCTTTCTTT
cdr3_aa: CASSWNRGSGTEAFF

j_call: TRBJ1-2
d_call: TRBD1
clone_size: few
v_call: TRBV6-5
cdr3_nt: TGTGCCAGCAGGGCGACAGGGGTTCGCTATGGCTACACCTTC
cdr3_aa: CASRATGVRYGYTF

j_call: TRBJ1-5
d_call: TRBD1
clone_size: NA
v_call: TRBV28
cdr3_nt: TGTGCCAGCAGGCCCCAGACAGGGGGCGGTGGGCCCCAGCATTTT
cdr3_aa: CASRPQTGGGGPQHF

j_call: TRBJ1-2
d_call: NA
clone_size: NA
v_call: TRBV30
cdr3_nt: TGTGCCTGGATCAGGGGCTATGGCTACACCTTC
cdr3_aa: CAWIRGYGYTF

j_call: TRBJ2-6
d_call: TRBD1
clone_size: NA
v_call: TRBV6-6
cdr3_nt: TGTGCCAGCAGCCGGACAGGGATCTCTGGGGCCAACGTCCTGACTTTC
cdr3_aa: CASSRTGISGANVLTF

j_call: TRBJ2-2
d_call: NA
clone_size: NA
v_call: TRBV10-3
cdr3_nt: TGTGCCATCAGTGAGTCGTTACATGGGCTAGGAAGCGGCGGGGAGCTGTTTTTT
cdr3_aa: CAISESLHGLGSGGELFF

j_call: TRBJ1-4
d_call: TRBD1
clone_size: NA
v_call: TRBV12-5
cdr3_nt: TGTGCTAGTGGTTTGGTACGGACAGGGCCGGGTGAAAAACTGTTTTTT
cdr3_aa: CASGLVRTGPGEKLFF

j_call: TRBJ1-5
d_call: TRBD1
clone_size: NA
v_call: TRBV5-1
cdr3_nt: TGCGCCAGGACGACAGGGGATCAGCCCCAGCATTTT
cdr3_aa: CARTTGDQPQHF

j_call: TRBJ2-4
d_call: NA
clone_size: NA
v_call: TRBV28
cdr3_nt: TGTGCCAGCAGTTCACGTACCTCCGGGTGGGCCAAAAACATTCAGTACTTC
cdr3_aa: CASSSRTSGWAKNIQYF

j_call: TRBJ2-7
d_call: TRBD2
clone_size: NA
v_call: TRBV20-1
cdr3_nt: TGCAGTCTAGCGGGAGACTACGAGCAGTACTTC
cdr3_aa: CSLAGDYEQYF

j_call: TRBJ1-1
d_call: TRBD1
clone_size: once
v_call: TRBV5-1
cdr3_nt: TGCGCCAGCAGCGAGACAGGGATAACTGAAGCTTTCTTT
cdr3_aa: CASSETGITEAFF

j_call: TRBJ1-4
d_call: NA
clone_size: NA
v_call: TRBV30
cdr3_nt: TGTGCCTGGAGTGTACCACAGGGTTTCCGAGAAAAACTGTTTTTT
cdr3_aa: CAWSVPQGFREKLFF

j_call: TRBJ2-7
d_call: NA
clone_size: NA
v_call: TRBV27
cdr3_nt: TGTGCCAGCAGCCCCGACAGCCTCAAGCAGTACTTC
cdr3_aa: CASSPDSLKQYF

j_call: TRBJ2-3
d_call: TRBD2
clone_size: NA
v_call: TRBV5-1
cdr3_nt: TGCGCCAGCAGGAAGGGACTAGCGGGGCCAGATACGCAGTATTTT
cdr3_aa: CASRKGLAGPDTQYF

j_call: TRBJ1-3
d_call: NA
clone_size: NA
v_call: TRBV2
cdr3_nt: TGTGCCAGCAGCGAGGAGGCTTCCGGAAACACCATATATTTT
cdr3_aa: CASSEEASGNTIYF

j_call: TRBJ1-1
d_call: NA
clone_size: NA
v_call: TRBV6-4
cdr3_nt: TGTGCCAGCAGTCCAGATTGGTCCAACACTGAAGCTTTCTTT
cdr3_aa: CASSPDWSNTEAFF

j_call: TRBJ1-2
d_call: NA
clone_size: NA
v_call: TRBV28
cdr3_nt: TGTGCCAGCAGCCGCGGACGGGGCTATGGCTACACCTTC
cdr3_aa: CASSRGRGYGYTF

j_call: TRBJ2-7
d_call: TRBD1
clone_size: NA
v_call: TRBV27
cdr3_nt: TGTGCCAGCAGTACAAGACAGGGTTCGTCCTACGAGCAGTACTTC
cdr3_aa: CASSTRQGSSYEQYF

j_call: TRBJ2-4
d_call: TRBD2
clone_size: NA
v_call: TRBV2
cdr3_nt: TGTGCCAGCAGTGAAGCCGGACTAGCGGGAAACATTCAGTACTTC
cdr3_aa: CASSEAGLAGNIQYF

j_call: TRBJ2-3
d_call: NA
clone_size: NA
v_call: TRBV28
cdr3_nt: TGTGCCAGCAGTTTTAGTCTCTATACGCAGTATTTT
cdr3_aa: CASSFSLYTQYF

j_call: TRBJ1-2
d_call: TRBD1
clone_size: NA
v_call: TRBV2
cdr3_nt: TGTGCCAGCAGTCCACGTGGGGACAGGGGGCTAGTTGGCTATGGCTACACCTTC
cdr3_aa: CASSPRGDRGLVGYGYTF